One and the same sample provided the 23 T cell receptor beta chains below, sequenced in a study of long-term antiretroviral therapy in people with HIV. The immunoSEQ assay was v3.0, run at survey level. Clones were read by immunoSEQ multiplex PCR, and TCRdb kept only the in-frame ones, dropping some. The repertoire holds roughly 20,000 clones, with around 85% as singletons. Sequences were derived from unsorted PBMCs, sampled 1.5 years after starting antiretroviral therapy. All receptors come from a man aged 25-40 years with HIV.

This rearrangement joins TRBV5-4 to TRBJ1-3; tentative D call: TRBD1 (5 bases). The length of the CDR3 is 15 residues. V dropped 2 bases and J dropped 0 bases, with 9 bases sitting between them. Per germline, CDR1 SGHNT and CDR2 YYREEE (reference sequence). CDR3 region: CASSFGASSGNTIYF. Written as DNA, the CDR3 is TGTGCCAGCAGCTTTGGGGCGAGCTCTGGAAACACCATATATTTT.

This clone was recorded only once. The chain recombines TRBV27 with TRBJ2-7; 9 bases fit TRBD1. The CDR3 covers 14 residues. V lost 7 bases and J lost 2; bases outside the gene matches: 6. CDR1 MNHEY and CDR2 SMNVEV come from the germline V gene (reference sequence). The CDR3 loop is CASIDRGNPYEQYF. CDR3 DNA sequence: TGTGCCAGCATCGACAGGGGGAACCCCTACGAGCAGTACTTC.

The count of this clone is one. The chain uses TRBV9 and TRBJ2-5; D may be TRBD2 (7 bases). The CDR3 totals 16 residues. V was trimmed by 4 bases and J by 4 bases, leaving 20 bases between them. Germline V CDR1 and CDR2: SGDLS, YYNGEE. CDR3 sequence (DNA): TGTGCCAGCAGCACCATAGGGGGGGGTTCGGGAGAGACCCAGTACTTC. This gives the protein CASSTIGGGSGETQYF.

The chain combines TRBV4-3 with TRBJ2-5; 11 bases agree with TRBD2. Trimming took 0 bases from V and 5 from J; bases not matched to a gene: 5. Germline V gives CDR1 LGHNA, CDR2 YSLEER. The CDR3 is 16 amino acids. The chain's CDR3 is CASSQDRPSGGETQYF. Here the CDR3 DNA reads TGCGCCAGCAGCCAAGATCGGCCTAGCGGGGGGGAGACCCAGTACTTC.

J is TRBJ2-3 and V is TRBV11-3; D remains unclear. Germline CDR1 and CDR2: SGHNT and YENEEA. The V and J ends lost 4 bases and 4 bases respectively, with 9 bases between them. The CDR3 runs 13 residues. CDR3: CASSSVAADTQYF. The CDR3 region has the DNA TGTGCCAGCAGCTCGGTAGCCGCAGATACGCAGTATTTT.

The V and J genes are TRBV7-2 and TRBJ2-3; D is uncertain. Germline V gene lookup returns CDR1 SGHTA and CDR2 FQGNSA. The V end lost 5 bases, the J end lost 0 bases, and 9 bases lay between the germline ends. This CDR3 is 14 amino acids long. As DNA, the CDR3 is TGTGCCAGCAGCCCCCTCCTAAGCACAGATACGCAGTATTTT. Its translation: CASSPLLSTDTQYF. Combining the CDR3 with reference TRBV7-2 and TRBJ2-3 gives the whole variable domain GAGVSQSPSNKVTEKGKDVELRCDPISGHTALYWYRQSLGQGLEFLIYFQGNSAPDKSGLPSDRFSAERTGGSVSTLTIQRTQQEDSAVYLCASSPLLSTDTQYFGPGTRLTVL.

The chain carries TRBV20-1 and TRBJ1-2; D call uncertain. CDR1 and CDR2 (germline): DFQATT, SNEGSKA (reference sequence). V lost 3 bases, J lost 2 bases, and 4 bases lay in between. The CDR3 runs 11 residues. CDR3 sequence: CSASPNYGYTF. The DNA for the CDR3 is TGCAGTGCTAGCCCCAACTATGGCTACACCTTC.

The gene calls are TRBV6-5 and TRBJ2-1, with D tentatively TRBD2 (5 bases). CDR1 is MNHEY and CDR2 is SVGAGI in the germline V gene. This CDR3 spans 15 amino acids. Trimming removed 2 bases from V and 7 bases from J, with 15 bases in between. CDR3 loop: CASSYGSGSGNEQFF. CDR3 nucleotide sequence: TGTGCCAGCAGTTACGGGTCGGGGTCCGGGAATGAGCAGTTCTTC.

This clone was detected only once. CDR3 sequence: CASSLGSGNTIYF. DNA for the CDR3: TGTGCCAGCAGCTTAGGATCTGGAAACACCATATATTTT. This sequence joins TRBV5-5 and TRBJ1-3; D unresolved. V was trimmed by 2 bases and J by 1 base, leaving 4 bases between them. The CDR3 is 13 amino acids. Germline V gene data show CDR1 as SGHKS and CDR2 as YYEKEE (reference sequence). Full variable domain (remainder filled in from reference TRBV5-5 and TRBJ1-3): DAGVTQSPTHLIKTRGQQVTLRCSPISGHKSVSWYQQVLGQGPQFIFQYYEKEERGRGNFPDRFSARQFPNYSSELNVNALLLGDSALYLCASSLGSGNTIYFGEGSWLTVV.

This chain joins TRBV7-9 and TRBJ2-7, with unresolved D. The CDR3 extends over 13 amino acids. V shed 2 bases and J shed 4 bases, with 9 bases lying between them. Germline V gene sequence: CDR1 SEHNR, CDR2 FQNEAQ (reference sequence). This CDR3 reads CASSLKANYEQYF. The DNA for the CDR3 is TGTGCCAGCAGCTTAAAGGCAAATTACGAGCAGTACTTC.

The chain joins TRBV9 to TRBJ2-7, with D perhaps TRBD2 (6 bases). The germline V and J ends were trimmed by 0 bases and 7 bases, with 17 bases remaining between them. Germline-derived CDR1 and CDR2 are SGDLS and YYNGEE. This CDR3 has 15 amino acids. In DNA form, the CDR3 reads TGTGCCAGCAGCGTAGGAACAGGACCCCGGGGGGAGCAGTACTTC. Amino acids: CASSVGTGPRGEQYF.

This clone was seen only once. The V gene is TRBV7-2, the J gene TRBJ1-2; possible D gene TRBD1, 5 bases. The CDR3 sequence is 12 residues long. V lost 1 base and J 7 bases, leaving 7 bases between the germline ends. The germline gives CDR1 SGHTA, CDR2 FQGNSA. CDR3 loop: CASSLDGGGYTF. The CDR3 bases are TGTGCCAGCAGCTTAGATGGGGGTGGCTACACCTTC.

V is TRBV7-9 and J is TRBJ2-5; the match to TRBD2 covers 12 bases. From germline, CDR1 is SEHNR and CDR2 FQNEAQ (reference sequence). This CDR3 has 15 amino acids. V dropped 5 bases and J dropped 3; count of bases not matched to a gene: 4. CDR3 DNA sequence: TGTGCCAGCAGCCCCGGACTAGCGGGGAAAGAGACCCAGTACTTC. As protein: CASSPGLAGKETQYF.

The chain uses TRBV30 and TRBJ1-1, with 9 nucleotides matching TRBD1. Germline V gene sequence: CDR1 GTSNPN, CDR2 SVGIG (reference sequence). V was clipped by 3 bases and J by 11 bases; unmatched bases: 7. This CDR3 is built from 12 residues. The CDR3 protein is CAWRAGQGSAFF. The CDR3 region has the DNA TGTGCCTGGAGGGCTGGACAGGGGAGCGCTTTCTTT.

This clone was observed a handful of times. The chain recombines TRBV7-2 with TRBJ2-7, with TRBD2 matching 9 bases. Unmatched junction bases numbered 17, after V lost 2 bases and J lost 3 bases. Germline V gene sequence: CDR1 SGHTA, CDR2 FQGNSA. The CDR3 extends over 19 amino acids. CDR3 bases: TGTGCCAGCAGCTTAATGCGGGAGGGCCTTTTAAGACACGGCTACGAGCAGTACTTC. It yields the protein CASSLMREGLLRHGYEQYF.

The chain couples TRBV7-2 to TRBJ2-7; no definite D call. Germline V lookup: CDR1 SGHTA, CDR2 FQGNSA. V lost 5 bases, J lost 0 bases, and 2 bases lay in between. The length of the CDR3 is 11 residues. CDR3 DNA sequence: TGTGCCAGCAGCATCTCCTACGAGCAGTACTTC. It yields the protein CASSISYEQYF.

This chain links TRBV4-1 with TRBJ2-5; TRBD2 aligns across 15 bases. V gave up 6 bases and J gave up 5 bases; unmatched junction bases: 16. The CDR3 is 19 amino acids. Germline lookup yields CDR1 MGHRA and CDR2 YSYEKL. The CDR3 DNA follows: TGCGCCAGCAGTCTCGCTCCGGGACTAGCGGGGGGCGCTGGGGAGACCCAGTACTTC. It yields the protein CASSLAPGLAGGAGETQYF.

The rearrangement joins TRBV20-1 to TRBJ2-7, with D perhaps TRBD2 (5 bases). Trimming removed 6 bases from V and 6 bases from J, with 12 bases in between. Germline CDR1 is DFQATT and CDR2 is SNEGSKA (reference sequence). This CDR3 has 11 amino acids. The CDR3 DNA is TGCAGTGCCTGGACTGAAAGCGAGCAGTACTTC. Residues: CSAWTESEQYF.

The chain couples TRBV4-3 to TRBJ1-6; D remains unclear. The CDR3 consists of 15 residues. Between the trimmed V and J ends, which lost 3 bases and 1 base, there was a span of 7 bases. Per the germline V gene, CDR1 is LGHNA and CDR2 is YSLEER. CDR3 nucleotide sequence: TGCGCCAGCAGCCAGCGGGCATCCTATAATTCACCCCTCCACTTT. Protein product: CASSQRASYNSPLHF.

J is TRBJ2-6 and V is TRBV19; unclear D gene. The germline gives CDR1 LNHDA, CDR2 SQIVND (reference sequence). V was pared by 5 bases and J by 0 bases, with 8 bases between. The CDR3 extends over 15 amino acids. Here the CDR3 DNA reads TGTGCCAGTAGTCCCGGCCGCTCTGGGGCCAACGTCCTGACTTTC. Its protein is CASSPGRSGANVLTF.

V gene TRBV9 combines with J gene TRBJ2-7; D is unresolved. This CDR3 has 13 amino acids. Germline CDR1 is SGDLS and CDR2 is YYNGEE. Trimming stripped 3 bases from V and 2 bases from J, with 9 bases between. The CDR3 protein is CASSGGSAYEQYF. The CDR3 DNA reads as TGTGCCAGCAGCGGGGGTTCAGCCTACGAGCAGTACTTC.

The genes are TRBV25-1 and TRBJ1-1, with D maybe TRBD1 (5 bases). Germline CDR1 is MGHDK and CDR2 is SYGVNS. The germline V and J ends were trimmed by 4 bases and 2 bases, with 11 bases remaining between them. The CDR3 loop spans 14 amino acids. CDR3 residues: CASSGGVGNTEAFF. DNA for the CDR3: TGTGCCAGCAGTGGGGGGGTGGGAAACACTGAAGCTTTCTTT.

The chain employs TRBV12-5 and TRBJ2-5, with 12 bases matching TRBD1. The CDR3 is 20 amino acids. J lost 5 bases, V lost 2 bases, and 18 bases had no gene match. Germline V gene data show CDR1 as LGHNT and CDR2 as FRNRAP. DNA for the CDR3: TGTGCTAGTGGTTTGCCCCGGGGGGACAGGGGGCTTTGGGTCCCCGAGACCCAGTACTTC. This gives the protein CASGLPRGDRGLWVPETQYF.